Below, 25 T cell receptor beta chains from the same sample are listed, as sequenced in a study of blood T cell repertoires in COVID-19. Only in-frame clones appear in the TCRdb table, and some are missing; sequencing was by immunoSEQ multiplex PCR. The table records 130,000 to 150,000 clones, over 80% of them present only once. The sequenced sample consisted of peripheral blood. All receptors come from a woman between 45 and 65 years old with acute or convalescent COVID-19.

The chain combines TRBV11-2 with TRBJ1-2; D remains ambiguous. The V gene lost 5 bases and the J gene lost 4 bases, with 14 bases spanning the gap. Germline lookup yields CDR1 SGHAT and CDR2 FQNNGV. The CDR3 covers 14 residues. The CDR3 sequence is CASSAVSSIYGYTF. The CDR3 DNA follows: TGTGCCAGCAGCGCCGTCTCCTCTATCTATGGCTACACCTTC.

This chain links TRBV5-4 with TRBJ1-2; 7 nucleotides agree with TRBD1. The ends lost 2 bases at V and 3 bases at J; junction bases unmatched: 7. This CDR3 is 15 amino acids long. Germline V lookup: CDR1 SGHNT, CDR2 YYREEE (reference sequence). CDR3 in amino acids: CASSFPGQQDYGYTF. CDR3 sequence (DNA): TGTGCCAGCAGCTTCCCGGGACAGCAAGACTATGGCTACACCTTC.

This chain joins TRBV6-5 and TRBJ1-4; D is possibly TRBD1 (5 bases). The germline V gene encodes CDR1 MNHEY and CDR2 SVGAGI. This CDR3 spans 13 amino acids. Trimming removed 6 bases from V and 7 bases from J, with 12 bases in between. The CDR3 reads CASSHSRGEKLFF. DNA of the CDR3: TGTGCCAGCAGCCACAGTAGGGGTGAAAAACTGTTTTTT.

This clone came up a few times. This chain connects TRBV18 to TRBJ2-7; 7 nucleotides agree with TRBD1. The CDR3 has 14 amino acids. Per the germline V gene, CDR1 is KGHSH and CDR2 is LQKENI. V dropped 6 bases and J dropped 3; count of bases not matched to a gene: 8. CDR3 loop: CASSQGQVRYEQYF. The CDR3 nucleotides are TGTGCCAGCTCCCAAGGACAGGTTCGCTACGAGCAGTACTTC.

As for this clone: At one end the junction does not follow the germline gene, possibly because of a read error. The same CDR3 arises from other DNA sequences in this sample as well. The chain joins TRBV5-1 to TRBJ2-3, with 15 bases identical to TRBD2. From germline, CDR1 is SGHRS and CDR2 YFSETQ. The CDR3 spans 17 residues. CDR3 nucleotides: TGCGCCAGCAGTTTGGGACTAGCGGGGGGCAGCACAGATACGCAGTATTTT. This gives the protein CASSLGLAGGSTDTQYF.

The gene calls are TRBV5-1 and TRBJ2-3, with 8 bases identical to TRBD2. This CDR3 region has 15 residues. CDR1 and CDR2 (germline): SGHRS, YFSETQ. V was clipped by 7 bases and J by 0 bases; unmatched bases: 7. The CDR3 coding sequence is TGCGCCAGCCGGCCGGGAGGGATTAGCACAGATACGCAGTATTTT. As protein: CASRPGGISTDTQYF.

V is TRBV19 and J is TRBJ2-5; 7 bases are a match to TRBD1. Germline values: CDR1 LNHDA, CDR2 SQIVND (reference sequence). The CDR3 is 15 residues long. J gave up 4 bases and V 1 base, and 6 bases lay outside the gene matches. The CDR3 DNA reads as TGTGCCAGTAGTATAGTTTACAGGGGAAGAGAGACCCAGTACTTC. It is translated as CASSIVYRGRETQYF.

The chain links TRBV10-3 to TRBJ2-5; TRBD2 might be the D (5 bases). The CDR3 totals 16 residues. Germline assignment: CDR1 ENHRY and CDR2 SYGVKD. Trimming removed 4 bases from V and 1 base from J, with 16 bases in between. CDR3 region: CAISGGNGATQETQYF. The CDR3 bases are TGTGCCATCAGTGGAGGGAACGGAGCCACCCAAGAGACCCAGTACTTC.

This clone was counted a few times. V usage is TRBV10-1 and J usage is TRBJ2-2, with D possibly matching TRBD1 (6 bases). Trimming pared 0 bases from V and 7 bases from J, leaving 15 bases between. CDR1 and CDR2 (germline): WNHNN, SYGVQD (reference sequence). The CDR3 extends over 16 amino acids. As DNA, the CDR3 is TGCGCCAGCAGTGAGTCGACAGGACAGAAGTTCGGGGAGCTGTTTTTT. Encoded protein: CASSESTGQKFGELFF.

This chain connects TRBV2 to TRBJ2-7; 7 nucleotides agree with TRBD1. Germline V gives CDR1 SNHLY, CDR2 FYNNEI. V shed 11 bases, J shed 6 bases, and the junction held 10 bases outside the gene matches. This CDR3 region has 12 residues. CDR3 nucleotide sequence: TGTGCCCGTGGGGACAGACAAACCGAGCAGTACTTC. Amino acids: CARGDRQTEQYF.

This clone was seen once. This chain connects TRBV5-1 to TRBJ2-5; TRBD2 agrees at 9 bases. The CDR3 covers 16 residues. The ends lost 5 bases at V and 2 bases at J; junction bases unmatched: 10. Germline V gives CDR1 SGHRS, CDR2 YFSETQ. The CDR3, as DNA: TGCGCCAGCAGAATGGGAGGGGGACTAGCACAAGAGACCCAGTACTTC. Translating it yields CASRMGGGLAQETQYF.

The chain links TRBV9 to TRBJ2-1, with D tentatively TRBD2 (5 bases). Germline-derived CDR1 and CDR2 are SGDLS and YYNGEE. The CDR3 covers 13 residues. V was pared by 4 bases and J by 3 bases, with 8 bases between. The CDR3 DNA reads as TGTGCCAGCAGCACCCGGGACTACAATGAGCAGTTCTTC. This encodes CASSTRDYNEQFF.

V usage is TRBV11-2 and J usage is TRBJ1-1, with TRBD1 matching over 8 bases. The germline CDR1 and CDR2 sequences are SGHAT and FQNNGV. This CDR3 is 15 amino acids long. The V segment lost 4 bases and the J segment 3 bases; nucleotides outside the gene matches: 7. CDR3 amino acids: CASSSPTQGDTEAFF. The CDR3 coding sequence is TGTGCCAGCAGCTCACCAACACAGGGGGACACTGAAGCTTTCTTT.

The chain couples TRBV7-3 to TRBJ2-1; D not certain. V was shortened by 2 bases and J by 4 bases, with 6 bases between the two germline ends. CDR3 length equals 13 residues. Per the germline V gene, CDR1 is SGHTA and CDR2 is FQGTGA. The CDR3 sequence is CASSLSQYNEQFF. CDR3 bases: TGTGCCAGCAGCTTATCTCAGTACAATGAGCAGTTCTTC.

The chain links TRBV6-5 to TRBJ1-2; the D gene is possibly TRBD1 (5 bases). Germline V gives CDR1 MNHEY, CDR2 SVGAGI. The CDR3 covers 14 residues. The germline V and J ends were trimmed by 0 bases and 8 bases, with 13 bases remaining between them. The CDR3 sequence is CASSYSLQGGGYTF. For the CDR3, the DNA is TGTGCCAGCAGTTACTCGTTGCAGGGTGGCGGCTACACCTTC.

V is TRBV19 and J is TRBJ1-5, with unresolved D. V was clipped by 5 bases and J by 0 bases, with 11 bases between them. The CDR3 length is 15 residues. The germline V gene encodes CDR1 LNHDA and CDR2 SQIVND (reference sequence). The CDR3 DNA reads as TGTGCCAGTAGTGCCGACTCTTTTAGCAATCAGCCCCAGCATTTT. It is translated as CASSADSFSNQPQHF. Based on the CDR3 plus reference TRBV19 and TRBJ1-5, the full variable domain is DGGITQSPKYLFRKEGQNVTLSCEQNLNHDAMYWYRQDPGQGLRLIYYSQIVNDFQKGDIAEGYSVSREKKESFPLTVTSAQKNPTAFYLCASSADSFSNQPQHFGDGTRLSIL.

The gene calls are TRBV29-1 and TRBJ2-3; TRBD1 aligns across 9 bases. Trimming at V came to 6 bases and at J to 2 bases, leaving 9 bases not matched to a gene. In germline, CDR1 is SQVTM, CDR2 ANQGSEA. CDR3 length: 15 residues. The CDR3 loop reads CSVDSGTGNTDTQYF. CDR3 coding DNA: TGCAGCGTGGATTCCGGGACAGGGAACACAGATACGCAGTATTTT.

This clone was seen a single time. The chain couples TRBV6-5 to TRBJ2-3, with no clear D. Germline V lookup: CDR1 MNHEY, CDR2 SVGAGI. CDR3 length: 15 amino acids. V lost 4 bases, J lost 1 base, and 12 bases lay in between. The CDR3 region has the DNA TGTGCCAGCAGTTCGGGTTTCTCTGGCACAGATACGCAGTATTTT. It codes for CASSSGFSGTDTQYF.

The V and J genes are TRBV6-5 and TRBJ1-3, with D hard to call. From germline, CDR1 is MNHEY and CDR2 SVGAGI. The CDR3 extends over 13 amino acids. Trimming pared 7 bases from V and 3 bases from J, leaving 10 bases between. CDR3 in amino acids: CASTMGRGNTIYF. The CDR3 DNA follows: TGTGCCAGCACTATGGGCCGTGGAAACACCATATATTTT.

The V gene is TRBV10-2, the J gene TRBJ1-4; D remains ambiguous. With 7 bases removed from V and 4 bases from J, the gap between germline ends came to 10 bases. The CDR3 length is 13 residues. The V gene's germline CDR1 is WSHSY and CDR2 SAAADI. This CDR3 is CASNFESNEKLFF. In DNA form, the CDR3 reads TGCGCCAGCAACTTTGAAAGTAATGAAAAACTGTTTTTT.

This chain uses TRBV24-1 with TRBJ2-3, with 8 bases aligning to TRBD2. This CDR3 region has 20 residues. Germline lookup yields CDR1 KGHDR and CDR2 SFDVKD. With V trimmed by 5 bases and J by 2 bases, 20 bases remained unmatched. CDR3 nucleotides: TGTGCCACCAGTGCCTTGGATGAGCGGGAGACACCAGAGATCACAGATACGCAGTATTTT. Its translation: CATSALDERETPEITDTQYF.

J is TRBJ1-2 and V is TRBV29-1, with 8 bases identical to TRBD1. After removal of 6 bases from V and 1 base from J, the junction contained 1 base not matched to a gene. Germline V lookup: CDR1 SQVTM, CDR2 ANQGSEA. The CDR3 sequence is 12 residues long. CDR3 nucleotides: TGCAGCGTCGGACAGGGTAACTATGGCTACACCTTC. This encodes CSVGQGNYGYTF.

The chain joins TRBV10-3 to TRBJ1-1; tentative D call: TRBD1 (6 bases). Germline loops: CDR1 ENHRY, CDR2 SYGVKD. The CDR3 totals 11 residues. V was cut by 6 bases and J by 8 bases, with 10 bases left in between. The CDR3 is CAIRGTGEAFF. The CDR3 DNA follows: TGTGCCATCAGGGGAACAGGGGAAGCTTTCTTT.

This clone was seen only once. The V and J genes are TRBV28 and TRBJ1-4, with TRBD1 matching 8 bases. The CDR3 contains 16 residues. J was trimmed by 0 bases and V by 5 bases; bases with no gene match: 5. Germline lookup yields CDR1 MDHEN and CDR2 SYDVKM. This chain's CDR3 is CASSLGQGATNEKLFF. CDR3 sequence (DNA): TGTGCCAGCAGTCTCGGACAGGGAGCAACTAATGAAAAACTGTTTTTT.

The rearrangement uses TRBV30 and TRBJ1-5; maybe TRBD1 (6 bases). The V and J ends lost 1 base and 7 bases respectively, with 17 bases between them. This CDR3 is 15 amino acids long. The germline V gene has CDR1 GTSNPN and CDR2 SVGIG (reference sequence). As DNA, the CDR3 is TGTGCCTGGAGTGGTGGGGGGGCAGGTTGGCAGCCCCAGCATTTT. Amino acid sequence: CAWSGGGAGWQPQHF.